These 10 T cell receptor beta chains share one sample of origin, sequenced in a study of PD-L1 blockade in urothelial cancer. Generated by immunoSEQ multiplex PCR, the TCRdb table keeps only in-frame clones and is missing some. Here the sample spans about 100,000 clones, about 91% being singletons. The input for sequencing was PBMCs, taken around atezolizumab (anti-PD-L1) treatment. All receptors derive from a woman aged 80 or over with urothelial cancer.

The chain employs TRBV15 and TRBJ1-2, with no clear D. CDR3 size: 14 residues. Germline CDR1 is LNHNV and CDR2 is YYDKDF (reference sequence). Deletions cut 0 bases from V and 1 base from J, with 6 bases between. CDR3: CATSRDLGNYGYTF. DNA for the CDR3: TGTGCCACCAGCAGAGATCTCGGTAACTATGGCTACACCTTC.

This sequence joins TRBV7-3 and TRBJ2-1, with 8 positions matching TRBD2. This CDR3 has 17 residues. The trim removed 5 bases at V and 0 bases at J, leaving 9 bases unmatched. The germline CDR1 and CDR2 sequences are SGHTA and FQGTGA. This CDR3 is CASSPRGGSSSYNEQFF. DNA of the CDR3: TGTGCCAGCAGCCCCCGGGGGGGGTCCAGCTCCTACAATGAGCAGTTCTTC.

CDR3 DNA: TGCGCCAGCAGCTCCAGACAGGGGGGGAACACTGAAGCTTTCTTT. Translation gives CASSSRQGGNTEAFF. The chain uses TRBV5-1 and TRBJ1-1, with 9 bases aligning to TRBD1. The CDR3 runs 15 residues. Germline values: CDR1 SGHRS, CDR2 YFSETQ. V lost 3 bases, J lost 1 base, and 4 bases stayed unmatched.

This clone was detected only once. The CDR3 nucleotides are TGTGCCAGCAGCTTGGGTCGACAGGGTTTGGATGGCTACACCTTC. Protein sequence: CASSLGRQGLDGYTF. The chain links TRBV5-4 to TRBJ1-2; TRBD1 agrees at 7 bases. J gave up 6 bases and V 0 bases, and 8 bases lay outside the gene matches. Germline-derived CDR1 and CDR2 are SGHNT and YYREEE (reference sequence). The CDR3 is made up of 15 amino acids.

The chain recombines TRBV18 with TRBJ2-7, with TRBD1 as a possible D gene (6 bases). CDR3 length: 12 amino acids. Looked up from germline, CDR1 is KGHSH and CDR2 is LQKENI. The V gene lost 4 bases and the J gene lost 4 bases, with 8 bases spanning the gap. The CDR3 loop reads CASSQTGYEQYF. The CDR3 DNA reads TGTGCCAGCTCACAGACAGGTTACGAGCAGTACTTC.

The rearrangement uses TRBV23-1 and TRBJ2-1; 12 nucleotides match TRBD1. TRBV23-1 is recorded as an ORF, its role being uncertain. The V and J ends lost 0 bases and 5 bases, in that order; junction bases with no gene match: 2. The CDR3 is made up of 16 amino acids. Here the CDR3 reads CASSQSGTGGHNEQFF. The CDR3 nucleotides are TGCGCCAGCAGTCAATCTGGGACAGGGGGCCACAATGAGCAGTTCTTC.

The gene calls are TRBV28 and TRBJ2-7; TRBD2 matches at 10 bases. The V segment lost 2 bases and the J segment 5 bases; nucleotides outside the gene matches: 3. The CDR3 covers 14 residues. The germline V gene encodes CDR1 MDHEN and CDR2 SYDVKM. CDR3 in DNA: TGTGCCAGCAGTTTAAGCGGGAGGGGCCACGAGCAGTACTTC. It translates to CASSLSGRGHEQYF.

CDR3 protein: CASSSGGPQPQHF. The CDR3, as DNA: TGTGCCAGCAGCTCAGGGGGGCCTCAGCCCCAGCATTTT. This rearrangement joins TRBV7-2 to TRBJ1-5; the match to TRBD1 covers 7 bases. The CDR3 extends over 13 amino acids. Germline loops: CDR1 SGHTA, CDR2 FQGNSA. With V trimmed by 4 bases and J by 6 bases, 3 bases remained unmatched.

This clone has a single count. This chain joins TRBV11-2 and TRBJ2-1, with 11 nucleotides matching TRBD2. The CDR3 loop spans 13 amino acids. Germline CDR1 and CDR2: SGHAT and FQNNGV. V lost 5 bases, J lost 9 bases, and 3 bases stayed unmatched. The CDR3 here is CASSPGTSGEQFF. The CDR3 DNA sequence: TGTGCCAGCAGCCCCGGGACTAGCGGTGAGCAGTTCTTC.

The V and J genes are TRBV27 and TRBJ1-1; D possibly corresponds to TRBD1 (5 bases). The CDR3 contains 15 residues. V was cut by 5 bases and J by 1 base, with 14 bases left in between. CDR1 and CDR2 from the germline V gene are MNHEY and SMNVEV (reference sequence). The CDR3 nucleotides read TGTGCCAGCAGTCCGCGGGGGTCCTGGAACACTGAAGCTTTCTTT. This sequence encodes CASSPRGSWNTEAFF.